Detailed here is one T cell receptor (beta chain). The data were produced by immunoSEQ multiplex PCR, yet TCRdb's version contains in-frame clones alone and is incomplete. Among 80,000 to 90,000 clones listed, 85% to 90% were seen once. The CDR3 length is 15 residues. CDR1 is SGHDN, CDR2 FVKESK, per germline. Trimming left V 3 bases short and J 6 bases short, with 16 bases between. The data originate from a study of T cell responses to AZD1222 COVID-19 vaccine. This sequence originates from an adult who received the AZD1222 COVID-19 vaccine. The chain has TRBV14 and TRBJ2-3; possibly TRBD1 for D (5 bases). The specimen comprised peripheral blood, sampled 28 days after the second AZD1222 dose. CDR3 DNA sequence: TGTGCCAGCAGCCAGAAGGGGCTAGTGTGGGATACGCAGTATTTT. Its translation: CASSQKGLVWDTQYF.